The clone carrying this TCR beta chain was detected many times. The source of the sample is a study of T-cell reconstitution after alpha-beta-depleted transplantation in children. As it was prepared, the TCRbeta library received unique molecular identifiers. MiXCR, run by TCRdb on the PCR reads, gives a single entry per CDR3 protein. Among hundreds of thousands of distinct CDR3 sequences listed, over 10% were seen once. This TCR was recovered from a girl aged 2 to 9 with congenital amegakaryocytic thrombocytopenia, due to receive a stem cell transplant. The sequencing here drew on PBMCs, taken before TCRalphabeta/CD19-depleted stem cell transplant.

Here the CDR3 DNA reads TGTGCCATCAGTGGCGGGAGCCCCTACGAGCAGTACTTC. Its translation is CAISGGSPYEQYF. This rearrangement joins TRBV10-3 to TRBJ2-7; 7 nucleotides match TRBD2. Germline V lookup: CDR1 ENHRY, CDR2 SYGVKD. CDR3 length: 13 amino acids. J gave up 2 bases and V 4 bases, and 2 bases lay outside the gene matches.